Included here is one T cell receptor beta chain sequence, with context. This clonotype was counted between two and nine times. Its antigen remains undetermined. No quality values exist for individual bases; no much larger clone is one base distant. According to the study, the label for this sample's treatment or condition signals: in vitro stimulation with specific CMV peptide epitopes to enrich CMV-specific T cells. These data come from a study of T cell repertoires in cytomegalovirus infection (dated by TCRdb to the late 2010s). In terms of the full investigation: The peptide stimulations were aimed at well-studied HLA-B-restricted epitopes as well as recently identified HLA-C-restricted CMV epitopes, whose presentation resists viral immunomodulation. Donor HLA type was relevant to the analysis, because carriage of CMV infection together with the matching HLA type was indicated by public TCR beta signatures. What the study reported, not specific to this receptor: In the ex vivo response, HLA-C-restricted CMV-specific TCR beta clonotypes were dominant, and in two of eight donors the single most frequent clonotype came from this HLA-C-restricted group. Cumulative frequency of public TCR beta family members discriminated carriers of CMV infection plus the relevant HLA type in this cohort and an independent roughly 330-donor cohort.

The sequencer was an Illumina HiSeq 1500. Clones were called with MiXCR by TCRdb after fastp trimmed the public reads at Q25, and only in-frame beta chains were retained. All rows with the same CDR3 protein become a single entry with the most common DNA and genes. The sample table records 550,000 to 850,000 distinct CDR3 sequences; around a third of these occur just once. The ten largest clones take up about 20% of the sample. The sequence was collected from a human donor in good health (CMV status not recorded). Some clones in this sample may be carry-over from other donors' samples. Material: cultured PBMCs, obtained from culture after CMV antigen stimulation.

The sequence in DNA is TGTGCCAGCAGTGAAGCGCTGAGGGGCCCTTTTAAGGGCTACACCTTC. Protein translation: CASSEALRGPFKGYTF. The V and J genes are TRBV6-1 and TRBJ1-2; the D segment could be TRBD1, given 5 matching bases. Including the terminal cysteine and phenylalanine, the CDR3 comprises 16 residues. CDR3 DNA is the only sequence kept; it has 48 bases, read in frame from the first base. Relative to germline, V is 0 bases shorter and J is 8 bases shorter, with 19 bases between their ends. According to the germline V gene, CDR1 reads MNHNS and CDR2 reads SASEGT.